This T cell receptor (beta chain) came from a study of T cells in Graves' hyperthyroidism and ophthalmopathy. Amplification of TCR beta CDR3 regions was performed using RNA transcripts as template. HTBI primers were employed in a first-round RT-PCR of the TCR CDR3. MiXCR was run by TCRdb on the multiplex PCR reads, yielding one entry per CDR3 protein. The repertoire consists of a few hundred thousand distinct CDR3 sequences, with around a sixth occurring once and the leading ten covering around two fifths. V lost 5 bases to trimming and J lost 6 bases, with 17 bases between them. This CDR3 has 15 residues. As concerns this clonotype: Its specificity is not known.

Study observations and caveats: Among thyroid clonotypes expanded above 0.001, most also appeared in blood.

The V and J genes are TRBV12-3 or TRBV12-4 and TRBJ2-1; weak D call: TRBD1 (7 bases). The sequencing sample was made of blood. The source is a man aged 18 to 29 with Graves' ophthalmopathy. The CDR3 is CASSPPGGPPNEQFF. The DNA of the CDR3 is TGTGCCAGCAGTCCCCCAGGGGGGCCTCCCAATGAGCAGTTCTTC.